Shown below are 9 T cell receptor beta chains from a single sample sequenced in a study of cytomegalovirus exposure and HLA in healthy donors. PCR amplification relied on 60 Vbeta primers (plus 13 Jbeta primers). The table came from immunoSEQ multiplex PCR; TCRdb's copy has only in-frame clones and leaves some out. The data show 150,000 to 200,000 clones, with about 77% seen just once and around 2.8% held by the top ten. The material sequenced was PBMCs. These receptors came from a woman in her thirties or forties in good health and CMV-seropositive.

This clone was seen only once. The chain has TRBV12-5 and TRBJ2-5, with 8 bases aligning to TRBD1. Germline-derived CDR1 and CDR2 are LGHNT and FRNRAP. Trimming cost V 5 bases and J 4 bases; bases outside gene matches: 3. The CDR3 loop spans 13 amino acids. In DNA, the CDR3 is TGTGCTAGTGGTCCCGACAGGGGAGAGACCCAGTACTTC. Protein: CASGPDRGETQYF. The complete variable domain, with remaining parts taken from reference TRBV12-5 and TRBJ2-5, reads DARVTQTPRHKVTEMGQEVTMRCQPILGHNTVFWYRQTMMQGLELLAYFRNRAPLDDSGMPKDRFSAEMPDATLATLKIQPSEPRDSAVYFCASGPDRGETQYFGPGTRLLVL.

Comment on this clone: Other DNA sequences within the sample encode an identical CDR3. The CDR3 loop reads CASSLYNEQFF. Here the CDR3 DNA reads TGTGCCAGCAGTTTATACAATGAGCAGTTCTTC. The chain uses TRBV2 and TRBJ2-1; D gene ambiguous. Trimming removed 5 bases at V and 4 bases at J, with 3 bases between. CDR3 length: 11 residues. The germline CDR1 and CDR2 sequences are SNHLY and FYNNEI.

The V gene is TRBV9, the J gene TRBJ2-1; D is possibly TRBD1 (6 bases). Germline loops: CDR1 SGDLS, CDR2 YYNGEE. V was shortened by 0 bases and J by 2 bases, with 6 bases between the two germline ends. The CDR3 has 14 residues. The CDR3 DNA reads TGTGCCAGCAGCGTAGGACAGGCCTACAATGAGCAGTTCTTC. It specifies CASSVGQAYNEQFF.

V is TRBV5-1 and J is TRBJ2-3; 9 bases line up with TRBD1. The CDR3 loop spans 17 amino acids. V was clipped by 0 bases and J by 4 bases; unmatched bases: 9. Germline values: CDR1 SGHRS, CDR2 YFSETQ. The CDR3 nucleotides are TGCGCCAGCAGCTTGGCCGTAGGACAGGGGAACGCAGATACGCAGTATTTT. It yields the protein CASSLAVGQGNADTQYF.

This clone has just one count. This chain connects TRBV5-1 to TRBJ2-5; tentatively, D is TRBD1 (6 bases). V was cut by 2 bases and J by 4 bases, with 12 bases left in between. The CDR3 is made up of 14 amino acids. Germline V gene lookup returns CDR1 SGHRS and CDR2 YFSETQ. CDR3 sequence: CASSFGQPRETQYF. CDR3 sequence (DNA): TGCGCCAGCAGCTTCGGACAGCCAAGAGAGACCCAGTACTTC.

This clone was counted a few times. The rearrangement joins TRBV9 to TRBJ2-7, with D uncertain. The CDR3 is 14 amino acids. Trimming took 0 bases from V and 3 from J, leaving 10 bases between them. CDR1 SGDLS and CDR2 YYNGEE come from the germline V gene. CDR3 in amino acids: CASSVGLYNYEQYF. The CDR3 DNA sequence: TGTGCCAGCAGCGTAGGTCTCTATAACTACGAGCAGTACTTC.

The chain recombines TRBV27 with TRBJ2-1; 8 bases match TRBD2. Germline CDR1 is MNHEY and CDR2 is SMNVEV (reference sequence). The CDR3 is 15 residues long. V trimming: 2 bases; J trimming: 2 bases; junction bases outside the gene matches: 2. CDR3 residues: CASSLSGGPYNEQFF. The CDR3 DNA sequence: TGTGCCAGCAGTTTAAGCGGGGGTCCCTACAATGAGCAGTTCTTC.

The chain links TRBV30 to TRBJ1-5; the D is unclear. Germline CDR1 GTSNPN, CDR2 SVGIG (reference sequence). V was clipped by 2 bases and J by 3 bases, with 8 bases between them. This CDR3 region has 13 residues. Here the CDR3 DNA reads TGTGCCTGGAGTAAACAGAACAATCAGCCCCAGCATTTT. This codes for CAWSKQNNQPQHF.

The chain employs TRBV7-9 and TRBJ2-1, with D possibly TRBD2 on 6 matching bases. This CDR3 region has 15 residues. V lost 1 base and J lost 5, with 12 bases in between. Germline CDR1 is SEHNR and CDR2 is FQNEAQ (reference sequence). The CDR3 sequence is CASSLGLAKNNEQFF. The DNA of the CDR3 is TGTGCCAGCAGCTTAGGGCTAGCGAAGAACAATGAGCAGTTCTTC. The whole variable domain, filled in from reference TRBV7-9 and TRBJ2-1, reads DTGVSQNPRHKITKRGQNVTFRCDPISEHNRLYWYRQTLGQGPEFLTYFQNEAQLEKSRLLSDRFSAERPKGSFSTLEIQRTEQGDSAMYLCASSLGLAKNNEQFFGPGTRLTVL.